Reported below is one T cell receptor beta chain. Per the study methods: Nucleated cell counts were estimated from reference gene primer amplification. Libraries were prepared by immunoSEQ multiplex PCR; TCRdb keeps only in-frame clonotypes and omits some of them. D and trimming were read from the DNA, whereas the V and J calls and clone size are those reported in that table. The table records more than 90,000 clones, 80% to 85% of them present only once. The entry originates in a study of blood T cell repertoires in COVID-19. Whole-study context: T cells, B-cell-depleted T cells, or PBMCs supplied cDNA or gDNA.

The ends lost 3 bases at V and 0 bases at J; junction bases unmatched: 11. Germline V lookup: CDR1 LNHDA, CDR2 SQIVND (reference sequence). The CDR3 is made up of 18 amino acids. This TCR derives from a man between 65 and 79 years old with acute or convalescent COVID-19. This chain connects TRBV19 to TRBJ2-5; 9 positions agree with TRBD1. The sequencing sample was made of peripheral blood. CDR3: CASSMTGAGQGHQETQYF. Written as DNA, the CDR3 is TGTGCCAGTAGTATGACGGGAGCGGGACAGGGTCACCAAGAGACCCAGTACTTC.